Each of the 17 T cell receptor beta chains below was sequenced from the same sample in a study of identical twins' blood T cells. TCRdb processed the 5' RACE reads anew with MiXCR; each CDR3 protein has one entry. Of around 380,000 distinct CDR3 sequences detected, 28% appear once; the ten largest clones hold 6% to 7%. The sample was PBMCs. Every receptor here comes from a woman between 18 and 50 years old in good health.

This clonotype was detected only a few times. The CDR3 loop reads CASSIGQRGNTIYF. In DNA, the CDR3 is TGTGCCAGCAGTATCGGACAGCGGGGAAACACCATATATTTT. The V gene is TRBV6-1, the J gene TRBJ1-3, with D maybe TRBD1 (6 bases). With 5 bases removed from V and 4 bases from J, the gap between germline ends came to 12 bases. Looked up from germline, CDR1 is MNHNS and CDR2 is SASEGT. The CDR3 length is 14 residues.

The chain combines TRBV7-2 with TRBJ1-2; D uncertain. Germline V gene data show CDR1 as SGHTA and CDR2 as FQGNSA. The CDR3 covers 12 residues. Trimming removed 5 bases at V and 3 bases at J, with 7 bases between. CDR3 nucleotides: TGTGCCAGCAGCCCACCTTACTATGGCTACACCTTC. Translation: CASSPPYYGYTF.

This chain joins TRBV5-1 and TRBJ1-4; D unclear. This CDR3 spans 14 amino acids. V was shortened by 3 bases and J by 0 bases, with 6 bases between the two germline ends. In germline, CDR1 is SGHRS, CDR2 YFSETQ. The CDR3 bases are TGCGCCAGCAGCTGGAAGTCAACTAATGAAAAACTGTTTTTT. As protein: CASSWKSTNEKLFF.

This clonotype came up a few times. V is TRBV4-3 and J is TRBJ2-2; D gene unclear. The CDR3 consists of 14 residues. Germline CDR1 is LGHNA and CDR2 is YSLEER. Deletions cut 1 base from V and 4 bases from J, with 7 bases between. CDR3 loop: CASSQGVITGELFF. The DNA for the CDR3 is TGCGCCAGCAGCCAAGGAGTTATCACCGGGGAGCTGTTTTTT.

The V and J genes are TRBV20-1 and TRBJ2-2; perhaps TRBD1 as D (6 bases). Trimming removed 5 bases at V and 8 bases at J, with 15 bases between. Looked up from germline, CDR1 is DFQATT and CDR2 is SNEGSKA (reference sequence). This CDR3 is 13 amino acids long. The CDR3 reads CSAPGTHLGELFF. For the CDR3, the DNA is TGCAGTGCTCCCGGGACACACCTGGGGGAGCTGTTTTTT.

The genes are TRBV7-9 and TRBJ1-3, with no clear D. The CDR3 spans 14 residues. Germline-derived CDR1 and CDR2 are SEHNR and FQNEAQ (reference sequence). Trimming took 9 bases from V and 0 from J, leaving 12 bases between them. In nucleotides, the CDR3 is TGTGCCAGTGCGGATACTTCCTCTGGAAACACCATATATTTT. This encodes CASADTSSGNTIYF.

This clonotype was observed at least ten times. This CDR3 is CSARGGGDTEAFF. For the CDR3, the DNA is TGCAGTGCTAGGGGCGGGGGGGACACTGAAGCTTTCTTT. V and J are TRBV20-1 and TRBJ1-1, with a tentative D call TRBD1 (5 bases). The ends were cut back, 3 bases at V and 3 bases at J, with 11 bases in the middle. The CDR3 is 13 residues long. Germline V CDR1 and CDR2: DFQATT, SNEGSKA (reference sequence).

The sample holds a few counts of this clonotype. This sequence joins TRBV23-1 and TRBJ2-2; maybe TRBD1 (6 bases). TRBV23-1 is an open reading frame, and its role is uncertain. This CDR3 is built from 15 residues. Trimming shortened V by 10 bases and J by 2 bases, and 17 bases separated the two germline ends. CDR3 bases: TGCGCCACTCCTCCTTGGACAGTCAACACCGGGGAGCTGTTTTTT. Protein: CATPPWTVNTGELFF.

This clonotype has more than one count but fewer than ten. The chain joins TRBV6-2 or TRBV6-3 to TRBJ1-2; TRBD1 agrees at 7 bases. V shed 6 bases and J 8 bases; nucleotides not matched to a gene: 3. The germline V gene has CDR1 MNHEY and CDR2 SVGEGT. CDR3 length: 11 amino acids. The CDR3 protein is CASRRTGGYTF. CDR3 coding DNA: TGTGCCAGCAGACGGACAGGCGGCTACACCTTC.

This chain connects TRBV7-9 to TRBJ2-7; 7 bases fit TRBD1. V shed 3 bases and J 0 bases; nucleotides not matched to a gene: 2. The CDR3 consists of 14 residues. Per the germline V gene, CDR1 is SEHNR and CDR2 is FQNEAQ (reference sequence). CDR3 region: CASSFRDSSYEQYF. The CDR3 bases are TGTGCCAGCAGCTTCAGGGACAGCTCCTACGAGCAGTACTTC.

Note on this clonotype: One junction end disagrees with the germline gene, perhaps due to a read error. The V and J genes are TRBV12-5 and TRBJ1-1; D is ambiguous. Germline V lookup: CDR1 LGHNT, CDR2 FRNRAP. The CDR3 is 14 amino acids. The CDR3 DNA is TGTGCTAGTGGATTGGGCGGATCGAACACTGAAGCTTTCTTT. This sequence encodes CASGLGGSNTEAFF.

This clonotype came up a few times. V gene TRBV20-1 combines with J gene TRBJ1-1; TRBD1 agrees at 7 bases. Germline V gives CDR1 DFQATT, CDR2 SNEGSKA (reference sequence). The CDR3 has 13 amino acids. With 6 bases clipped from V and 5 bases from J, the junction kept 9 bases outside the gene matches. CDR3 residues: CSARQGMQTEAFF. The CDR3 DNA reads TGCAGTGCCCGACAGGGTATGCAGACTGAAGCTTTCTTT.

The rearrangement uses TRBV2 and TRBJ1-2; 8 bases are shared with TRBD1. The ends lost 5 bases at V and 10 bases at J; junction bases unmatched: 12. Germline V gene data show CDR1 as SNHLY and CDR2 as FYNNEI. The CDR3 length is 14 residues. The DNA of the CDR3 is TGTGCCAGCAGTCTGGGGGAACGGACAGGGACCTACACCTTC. Its translation is CASSLGERTGTYTF.

The table lists this clonotype with a few counts. The V gene is TRBV9, the J gene TRBJ1-2; possibly TRBD1 for D (5 bases). CDR1 and CDR2 (germline): SGDLS, YYNGEE. The CDR3 loop spans 14 amino acids. Between the trimmed V and J ends, which lost 4 bases and 7 bases, there was a span of 17 bases. CDR3 DNA sequence: TGTGCCAGCAGCCTAAATACAGGCGCTGGTGGCTACACCTTC. It codes for CASSLNTGAGGYTF.

The chain employs TRBV12-3 or TRBV12-4 and TRBJ1-2; D call uncertain. The V and J ends lost 6 bases and 5 bases respectively, with 13 bases between them. The CDR3 totals 13 residues. DNA for the CDR3: TGTGCCAGCAGCAGCGGGTGGGTATATGGCTACACCTTC. It specifies CASSSGWVYGYTF.

This clonotype showed up just a few times. CDR3 residues: CSARVPRTNTGELFF. The CDR3 nucleotides read TGCAGTGCTAGAGTTCCTCGGACGAACACCGGGGAGCTGTTTTTT. The chain is built from TRBV20-1 and TRBJ2-2, with no clear D. This CDR3 region has 15 residues. In germline, CDR1 is DFQATT, CDR2 SNEGSKA (reference sequence). V lost 1 base and J lost 0, with 9 bases in between.

This clonotype was picked up a small number of times. The chain couples TRBV7-9 to TRBJ1-1; no clear D. The V and J ends lost 7 bases and 0 bases respectively, with 6 bases between them. The CDR3 has 12 amino acids. The germline gives CDR1 SEHNR, CDR2 FQNEAQ (reference sequence). The chain's CDR3 is CASTLLNTEAFF. DNA of the CDR3: TGTGCCAGCACCCTACTGAACACTGAAGCTTTCTTT.